One and the same sample provided the 28 T cell receptor beta chains below, sequenced in a study of CD8+ T cells in alopecia areata. Following extraction, RNA underwent reverse transcription to cDNA, which served as the sequencing template. Profiling relied on immunoSEQ multiplex PCR, and the TCRdb table lists in-frame clones only, not all of them. The sample gives more than 200,000 clones, roughly 69% of which show up once; 0.95% to 1.5% is in the top ten. The input for sequencing was CD4+ T cells sorted from blood, taken at week 0. The receptors were sampled from a human donor with alopecia areata.

This clone was found a few times. The sample carries other DNA sequences with the same CDR3. The chain couples TRBV29-1 to TRBJ1-5; 7 bases agree with TRBD1. Looked up from germline, CDR1 is SQVTM and CDR2 is ANQGSEA. The CDR3 runs 13 residues. The V and J ends lost 4 bases and 2 bases, in that order; junction bases with no gene match: 2. CDR3 sequence reads: CSVAGGGNQPQHF. As DNA, the CDR3 is TGCAGCGTTGCAGGGGGTGGCAATCAGCCCCAGCATTTT.

The genes are TRBV7-6 and TRBJ2-1; D is undetermined. Germline V gene data show CDR1 as SGHVS and CDR2 as FNYEAQ. V lost 5 bases and J lost 1, with 9 bases in between. This CDR3 is 14 amino acids long. DNA of the CDR3: TGTGCCAGCAGCCCCAGGTATTCCTACAATGAGCAGTTCTTC. It translates to CASSPRYSYNEQFF.

The J gene is TRBJ2-3, the V gene TRBV7-2, with TRBD2 matching over 8 bases. Germline CDR1 is SGHTA and CDR2 is FQGNSA. J was trimmed by 6 bases and V by 7 bases; bases with no gene match: 6. This CDR3 is 13 amino acids long. The CDR3 reads CASTQSGGDTQYF. As DNA, the CDR3 is TGTGCCAGCACCCAAAGCGGGGGTGATACGCAGTATTTT. Filled out from reference TRBV7-2 and TRBJ2-3, the complete variable domain reads GAGVSQSPSNKVTEKGKDVELRCDPISGHTALYWYRQSLGQGLEFLIYFQGNSAPDKSGLPSDRFSAERTGGSVSTLTIQRTQQEDSAVYLCASTQSGGDTQYFGPGTRLTVL.

The genes are TRBV29-1 and TRBJ1-1; D remains ambiguous. The CDR3 has 13 residues. V lost 2 bases, J lost 0 bases, and 7 bases lay in between. The germline gives CDR1 SQVTM, CDR2 ANQGSEA. This chain's CDR3 is CSVEPQVNTEAFF. DNA of the CDR3: TGCAGCGTTGAACCGCAGGTGAACACTGAAGCTTTCTTT.

The V and J genes are TRBV29-1 and TRBJ2-5, with a weak D call TRBD1 (5 bases). Germline V gives CDR1 SQVTM, CDR2 ANQGSEA. The ends were cut back, 3 bases at V and 4 bases at J, with 15 bases in the middle. The CDR3 runs 14 residues. The CDR3 DNA sequence: TGCAGCGTTGACTCCGACAGCTTTGGAGAGACCCAGTACTTC. Protein: CSVDSDSFGETQYF.

The chain carries TRBV29-1 and TRBJ1-1, with no clear D. Trimming pared 5 bases from V and 1 base from J, leaving 11 bases between. Germline CDR1 SQVTM, CDR2 ANQGSEA. This CDR3 has 13 residues. CDR3 sequence (DNA): TGCAGCGTTTTCCAGACCGCGAACACTGAAGCTTTCTTT. Amino acid sequence: CSVFQTANTEAFF.

CDR3 sequence reads: CSTGQGRETQYF. In nucleotides, the CDR3 is TGCAGCACAGGACAGGGCCGAGAGACCCAGTACTTC. The chain has TRBV29-1 and TRBJ2-5; TRBD1 matches 8 bases. The V and J ends lost 8 bases and 4 bases, in that order; junction bases with no gene match: 6. The CDR3 consists of 12 residues. Germline lookup yields CDR1 SQVTM and CDR2 ANQGSEA.

V usage is TRBV30 and J usage is TRBJ1-5; D gene ambiguous. This CDR3 has 13 amino acids. Looked up from germline, CDR1 is GTSNPN and CDR2 is SVGIG (reference sequence). V was pared by 2 bases and J by 7 bases, with 12 bases between. The CDR3 region has the DNA TGTGCCTGGAGTAAGGGAATAGGCCAGCCCCAGCATTTT. Protein product: CAWSKGIGQPQHF.

This clone appeared a few times. The chain combines TRBV29-1 with TRBJ2-3, with D possibly matching TRBD1 (6 bases). The CDR3 runs 14 residues. Trimming took off 2 bases at V and 2 bases at J, with 11 bases between the two ends. The V gene's germline CDR1 is SQVTM and CDR2 ANQGSEA. The CDR3 region is CSVEYRANTDTQYF. CDR3 in DNA: TGCAGCGTTGAATACAGGGCGAACACAGATACGCAGTATTTT.

This clone was observed a few times. The chain has TRBV5-4 and TRBJ2-6; 9 positions match TRBD1. V was clipped by 5 bases and J by 0 bases; unmatched bases: 9. Germline V lookup: CDR1 SGHNT, CDR2 YYREEE (reference sequence). This CDR3 has 18 amino acids. The CDR3 reads CASSLTGTGYSGANVLTF. The CDR3 DNA reads TGTGCCAGCAGTCTTACCGGGACAGGGTACTCTGGGGCCAACGTCCTGACTTTC.

This clone was observed a few times. The J gene is TRBJ2-3, the V gene TRBV6-1; D is perhaps TRBD2 (6 bases). The V gene lost 3 bases and the J gene lost 0 bases, with 16 bases spanning the gap. The CDR3 length is 17 residues. Per germline, CDR1 MNHNS and CDR2 SASEGT. CDR3 region: CASSDRFPGASTDTQYF. The CDR3 region has the DNA TGTGCCAGCAGTGACAGGTTTCCGGGAGCCAGCACAGATACGCAGTATTTT.

For this clone: An end of the junction does not agree with germline; a read error may underlie this. V usage is TRBV7-9 and J usage is TRBJ1-1; no clear D gene. The CDR3 is 11 amino acids. Germline V lookup: CDR1 SEHNR, CDR2 FQNEAQ (reference sequence). CDR3 in amino acids: CASSSGGDGSF. The CDR3, as DNA: TGTGCCAGCAGCTCAGGCGGAGACGGGAGCTTT.

V gene TRBV29-1 combines with J gene TRBJ2-5; D gene uncertain. This CDR3 is 12 amino acids long. Germline CDR1 reads SQVTM; CDR2 reads ANQGSEA. Trimming pared 5 bases from V and 2 bases from J, leaving 9 bases between. CDR3 DNA: TGCAGCGTTAATCAAGGACAAGAGACCCAGTACTTC. It translates to CSVNQGQETQYF.

V usage is TRBV29-1 and J usage is TRBJ1-5; D is possibly TRBD1 (5 bases). Trimming took off 6 bases at V and 1 base at J, with 13 bases between the two ends. Germline-derived CDR1 and CDR2 are SQVTM and ANQGSEA. The CDR3 has 14 residues. The CDR3 bases are TGCAGCGTGAACGGGGGGTCCAGCAATCAGCCCCAGCATTTT. Translating gives CSVNGGSSNQPQHF.

V is TRBV6-6 and J is TRBJ1-2; 8 nucleotides line up with TRBD1. The germline CDR1 and CDR2 sequences are MNHNY and SVGAGI (reference sequence). Germline trimming cut 6 bases from V and 3 bases from J; bases unmatched to any gene: 12. The CDR3 runs to 16 residues. This CDR3 is CASRIGRRGRDYGYTF. CDR3 DNA sequence: TGTGCCAGCAGGATTGGACGCAGGGGGCGCGACTATGGCTACACCTTC.

The J gene is TRBJ1-4, the V gene TRBV2; 9 nucleotides line up with TRBD1. This CDR3 has 13 amino acids. Germline CDR1 and CDR2: SNHLY and FYNNEI. V was clipped by 7 bases and J by 8 bases; unmatched bases: 5. CDR3 sequence: CASTGQGREKLFF. The CDR3 DNA reads TGTGCCAGCACGGGACAGGGTCGAGAAAAACTGTTTTTT.

As to this clone: The germline gene is not matched at one end of the junction; a read error may be the cause. The chain couples TRBV7-7 to TRBJ2-5; 7 bases fit TRBD1. Germline CDR1 is SSHAT and CDR2 is FNYEAQ (reference sequence). The CDR3 is made up of 14 amino acids. In nucleotides, the CDR3 is TGTGCTAGCAGCTTAGGACCAGGGGGAGAGACCCAGTACTTC. This gives the protein CASSLGPGGETQYF. Complete variable domain (other parts from reference TRBV7-7 and TRBJ2-5): GAGVSQSPRYKVTKRGQDVTLRCDPISSHATLYWYQQALGQGPEFLTYFNYEAQPDKSGLPSDRFSAERPEGSISTLTIQRTEQRDSAMYRCASSLGPGGETQYFGPGTRLLVL.

The chain recombines TRBV4-2 with TRBJ2-2, with 11 bases identical to TRBD2. The CDR3 length is 16 residues. Germline V lookup: CDR1 LGHNA, CDR2 YNFKEQ. V gave up 1 base and J gave up 5 bases; unmatched junction bases: 3. The CDR3 sequence: CASSQGLAGGTGELFF. CDR3 nucleotide sequence: TGTGCCAGCAGCCAAGGCCTAGCGGGGGGTACCGGGGAGCTGTTTTTT.

The V and J genes are TRBV2 and TRBJ1-3, with D unresolved. Germline lookup yields CDR1 SNHLY and CDR2 FYNNEI. The length of the CDR3 is 17 residues. Between the trimmed V and J ends, which lost 5 bases and 0 bases, there was a span of 17 bases. The CDR3 region is CASSPFRLGISGNTIYF. The DNA of the CDR3 is TGTGCCAGCAGTCCCTTTCGCCTGGGCATCTCTGGAAACACCATATATTTT.

V is TRBV29-1 and J is TRBJ2-7; D may be TRBD1 or TRBD2 (5 bases each). Trimming cost V 4 bases and J 3 bases, with 16 bases left between them. This CDR3 comprises 14 residues. Germline CDR1 SQVTM, CDR2 ANQGSEA. For the CDR3, the DNA is TGCAGCGTTGCCGGGACGAGGTCGTTCTACGAGCAGTACTTC. Amino acids: CSVAGTRSFYEQYF.

This rearrangement joins TRBV30 to TRBJ1-5, with no clear D. Germline V lookup: CDR1 GTSNPN, CDR2 SVGIG (reference sequence). This CDR3 has 15 residues. V gave up 3 bases and J gave up 2 bases, with 14 bases separating them. The CDR3 spells CAWRTSGKGNQPQHF. The CDR3 nucleotides read TGTGCCTGGAGAACCTCTGGTAAGGGCAATCAGCCCCAGCATTTT.

This chain uses TRBV15 with TRBJ2-6; tentative D call: TRBD2 (5 bases). This CDR3 is built from 15 residues. V was pared by 4 bases and J by 2 bases, with 9 bases between. Looked up from germline, CDR1 is LNHNV and CDR2 is YYDKDF (reference sequence). Here the CDR3 reads CATSTVRAGANVLTF. CDR3 bases: TGTGCCACCAGCACAGTGCGGGCTGGGGCCAACGTCCTGACTTTC.

This chain connects TRBV4-2 to TRBJ2-2; 7 bases are shared with TRBD1. This CDR3 is 15 amino acids long. V gave up 3 bases and J gave up 4 bases; unmatched junction bases: 5. The germline CDR1 and CDR2 sequences are LGHNA and YNFKEQ. CDR3 loop: CASSQSDRATGELFF. The CDR3 nucleotides read TGTGCCAGCAGCCAGTCTGACAGGGCCACCGGGGAGCTGTTTTTT.

The rearrangement joins TRBV15 to TRBJ1-2; maybe TRBD1 (6 bases). The V and J ends lost 1 base and 7 bases respectively, with 16 bases between them. Germline loops: CDR1 LNHNV, CDR2 YYDKDF (reference sequence). The CDR3 length is 15 residues. The DNA of the CDR3 is TGTGCCACCAGCAGAGGGCCGGGGGGCAGCGTTGGCTACACCTTC. Protein product: CATSRGPGGSVGYTF.

V gene TRBV5-4 combines with J gene TRBJ2-6; 7 positions agree with TRBD1. Trimming removed 6 bases from V and 1 base from J; junction bases left unmatched: 13. CDR1 is SGHNT, CDR2 YYREEE, per germline (reference sequence). The CDR3 totals 18 residues. In nucleotides, the CDR3 is TGTGCCAGCATCCCTCGGGACGGGACAGCGTCTGGGGCCAACGTCCTGACTTTC. Amino acid sequence: CASIPRDGTASGANVLTF.

This clone was seen a handful of times. The chain recombines TRBV9 with TRBJ2-7; 10 nucleotides line up with TRBD2. This CDR3 is 14 amino acids long. Germline-derived CDR1 and CDR2 are SGDLS and YYNGEE. The ends lost 4 bases at V and 6 bases at J; junction bases unmatched: 7. CDR3 nucleotides: TGTGCCAGCAGCTCCCTAGCGGGGGCCGTCGAGCAGTACTTC. Protein: CASSSLAGAVEQYF.

The V call is TRBV29-1, the J call TRBJ1-2; maybe TRBD1 (5 bases). Germline CDR1 SQVTM, CDR2 ANQGSEA. The germline V and J ends were trimmed by 6 bases and 11 bases, with 7 bases remaining between them. The CDR3 has 8 amino acids. Here the CDR3 DNA reads TGCAGCGTAGGGGAGTACACCTTC. Translated: CSVGEYTF.

V gene TRBV29-1 combines with J gene TRBJ2-1, with D possibly called TRBD1 or TRBD2 (6 bases each). CDR3 length: 13 residues. Germline lookup yields CDR1 SQVTM and CDR2 ANQGSEA. V dropped 7 bases and J dropped 4 bases, with 14 bases sitting between them. In nucleotides, the CDR3 is TGCAGCGGGGGGGCCCTTCGGTACAATGAGCAGTTCTTC. Its translation is CSGGALRYNEQFF.